One sample yielded the 25 T cell receptor beta chains listed below, sequenced in a study of shared clonotypes between healthy human individuals. Only in-frame clones appear in the TCRdb table, and some are missing; sequencing was by immunoSEQ multiplex PCR. Of fewer than 600,000 clones detected, approximately 85% appear once; the ten largest clones hold over 10%. Specimen: PBMCs. Receptors were obtained from a woman between 40 and 50 years old in good health. Some clones in this sample may be carry-over from other donors' samples.

The rearrangement joins TRBV18 to TRBJ2-3; 11 positions agree with TRBD2. Germline V CDR1 and CDR2: KGHSH, LQKENI. The CDR3 covers 17 residues. J gave up 3 bases and V 2 bases, and 7 bases lay outside the gene matches. The chain's CDR3 is CASSPEIAGGPTDTQYF. The DNA of the CDR3 is TGTGCCAGCTCACCAGAGATAGCGGGAGGGCCTACAGATACGCAGTATTTT.

This chain joins TRBV30 and TRBJ2-5; D might be TRBD2 (6 bases). Per germline, CDR1 GTSNPN and CDR2 SVGIG (reference sequence). Trimming removed 4 bases at V and 7 bases at J, with 10 bases between. This CDR3 region has 11 residues. The CDR3 sequence is CAWTVEGTQYF. In DNA, the CDR3 is TGTGCCTGGACAGTGGAGGGGACCCAGTACTTC.

The chain uses TRBV6-4 and TRBJ2-1; TRBD1 might be the D (6 bases). V shed 5 bases and J shed 1 base, with 12 bases lying between them. Germline V gene lookup returns CDR1 MRHNA and CDR2 SNTAGT. The CDR3 spans 15 residues. The CDR3, as DNA: TGTGCCAGCAGTCAGGGGCCCCAATCCTACAATGAGCAGTTCTTC. Protein: CASSQGPQSYNEQFF.

This clone was counted many times. The rearrangement uses TRBV11-3 and TRBJ2-1; 7 bases agree with TRBD2. Looked up from germline, CDR1 is SGHNT and CDR2 is YENEEA. This CDR3 region has 14 residues. V trimming: 5 bases; J trimming: 3 bases; junction bases outside the gene matches: 4. The CDR3 sequence: CASSQTSRYNEQFF. The DNA for the CDR3 is TGTGCCAGCAGCCAGACTAGCCGCTACAATGAGCAGTTCTTC.

The genes are TRBV30 and TRBJ1-2; the D is unclear. V was cut by 4 bases and J by 8 bases, with 14 bases left in between. The CDR3 totals 12 residues. Germline-derived CDR1 and CDR2 are GTSNPN and SVGIG (reference sequence). CDR3 sequence (DNA): TGTGCCTGGACCCCTGGAGCTGAGGGCTACACCTTC. Protein sequence: CAWTPGAEGYTF.

Remarks on this clone: Other DNA variants within this sample encode the same CDR3. J is TRBJ1-3 and V is TRBV9; D call uncertain. Per the germline V gene, CDR1 is SGDLS and CDR2 is YYNGEE. V was pared by 0 bases and J by 0 bases, with 1 base between. The CDR3 is 13 amino acids. CDR3 nucleotides: TGTGCCAGCAGCGTAGACTCTGGAAACACCATATATTTT. Protein product: CASSVDSGNTIYF.

This clone was seen only a few times. The genes are TRBV7-3 and TRBJ1-2, with D possibly matching TRBD1 (5 bases). Germline V lookup: CDR1 SGHTA, CDR2 FQGTGA. V gave up 5 bases and J gave up 6 bases, with 16 bases separating them. CDR3 length: 14 amino acids. The CDR3 bases are TGTGCCAGCAGCAACCCCGGGACGGCCCATGGCTACACCTTC. This gives the protein CASSNPGTAHGYTF.

The table lists this clone with a few counts. The chain recombines TRBV28 with TRBJ1-2; TRBD1 matches at 7 bases. V trimming: 3 bases; J trimming: 8 bases; junction bases outside the gene matches: 15. The CDR3 contains 16 residues. In germline, CDR1 is MDHEN, CDR2 SYDVKM. CDR3 in amino acids: CASSFSPTDRAGGYTF. The DNA of the CDR3 is TGTGCCAGCAGTTTTTCCCCGACTGACAGGGCTGGGGGCTACACCTTC.

This rearrangement joins TRBV6-9 to TRBJ2-1; D is ambiguous. This CDR3 spans 14 amino acids. Per germline, CDR1 MNHGY and CDR2 SVAAGI. V lost 0 bases, J lost 8 bases, and 11 bases lay in between. The CDR3 reads CASSYSPKSDEQFF. The CDR3 region has the DNA TGTGCCAGCAGTTATTCCCCTAAAAGCGATGAGCAGTTCTTC.

Concerning this clone: This may arise from a read error, as a much more abundant clone is one base away. Other DNA sequences in this specimen translate into the identical CDR3. V gene TRBV27 combines with J gene TRBJ2-7; 8 bases fit TRBD1. Trimming at V came to 6 bases and at J to 2 bases, leaving 3 bases not matched to a gene. From germline, CDR1 is MNHEY and CDR2 SMNVEV (reference sequence). This CDR3 is built from 13 residues. CDR3 residues: CASSQGATYEQYF. The CDR3 nucleotides are TGTGCCAGCAGCCAGGGGGCTACCTACGAGCAGTACTTC.

V and J are TRBV6-1 and TRBJ2-7, with 16 bases lining up with TRBD2. The V segment lost 2 bases and the J segment 3 bases; nucleotides outside the gene matches: 10. This CDR3 contains 19 residues. CDR1 is MNHNS, CDR2 SASEGT, per germline. CDR3 nucleotide sequence: TGTGCCAGCAGTGAAATTGTTGGGACTAGCGGGAGGGCCCTCTACGAGCAGTACTTC. Protein product: CASSEIVGTSGRALYEQYF.

This clone has a single count. V gene TRBV5-1 combines with J gene TRBJ1-6; no clear D gene. The CDR3 runs to 16 residues. Germline CDR1 reads SGHRS; CDR2 reads YFSETQ. Trimming took off 1 base at V and 6 bases at J, with 14 bases between the two ends. CDR3 amino acids: CASSLLAASTNSPLHF. CDR3 in DNA: TGCGCCAGCAGCTTGCTCGCAGCCTCAACTAATTCACCCCTCCACTTT.

The chain is built from TRBV30 and TRBJ2-7; 8 positions match TRBD1. CDR3 length equals 16 residues. The germline CDR1 and CDR2 sequences are GTSNPN and SVGIG (reference sequence). The trim removed 3 bases at V and 2 bases at J, leaving 12 bases unmatched. The CDR3 loop reads CAWSLWSGTGPYEQYF. The DNA for the CDR3 is TGTGCCTGGAGCCTTTGGTCCGGGACAGGTCCCTACGAGCAGTACTTC.

This chain joins TRBV18 and TRBJ2-7, with D tentatively TRBD1 or TRBD2 (5 bases each). Germline lookup yields CDR1 KGHSH and CDR2 LQKENI. V was cut by 2 bases and J by 2 bases, with 7 bases left in between. This CDR3 has 13 amino acids. DNA of the CDR3: TGTGCCAGCTCACCAAGGGGACCCTACGAGCAGTACTTC. Translating it yields CASSPRGPYEQYF. The entire variable domain, with the rest obtained from reference TRBV18 and TRBJ2-7, is as follows: NAGVMQNPRHLVRRRGQEARLRCSPMKGHSHVYWYRQLPEEGLKFMVYLQKENIIDESGMPKERFSAEFPKEGPSILRIQQVVRGDSAAYFCASSPRGPYEQYFGPGTRLTVT.

The CDR3 region is CASSLGQGWETQYF. CDR3 nucleotides: TGTGCCAGCAGTTTAGGACAGGGCTGGGAGACCCAGTACTTC. The V gene is TRBV2, the J gene TRBJ2-5, with 8 bases that match TRBD1. Losses at the gene ends were 5 bases for V and 5 bases for J; bases not matched to a gene: 7. The CDR3 contains 14 residues. CDR1 is SNHLY and CDR2 is FYNNEI in the germline V gene.

The chain links TRBV7-2 to TRBJ2-1; no definite D call. CDR1 is SGHTA and CDR2 is FQGNSA in the germline V gene. Trimming pared 3 bases from V and 4 bases from J, leaving 13 bases between. This CDR3 is built from 15 residues. The CDR3 here is CASSLDNGLYNEQFF. CDR3 sequence (DNA): TGTGCCAGCAGCTTGGATAACGGGCTATACAATGAGCAGTTCTTC.

A few counts support this clone. The chain recombines TRBV5-1 with TRBJ2-1; tentative D call: TRBD1 (7 bases). Germline CDR1 SGHRS, CDR2 YFSETQ. There are 14 residues in the CDR3. The V gene lost 1 base and the J gene lost 6 bases, with 11 bases spanning the gap. CDR3 residues: CASSLWQGGNEQFF. CDR3 sequence (DNA): TGCGCCAGCAGCTTGTGGCAGGGGGGCAATGAGCAGTTCTTC.

The rearrangement uses TRBV29-1 and TRBJ1-1, with D uncertain. Deletions cut 3 bases from V and 0 bases from J, with 17 bases between. The length of the CDR3 is 16 residues. In germline, CDR1 is SQVTM, CDR2 ANQGSEA. The CDR3 is CSVEGPRGLLNTEAFF. The CDR3 DNA is TGCAGCGTTGAGGGCCCGCGTGGACTCCTGAACACTGAAGCTTTCTTT.

This chain joins TRBV6-1 and TRBJ1-2; D is uncertain. CDR1 and CDR2 from the germline V gene are MNHNS and SASEGT. The CDR3 loop spans 15 amino acids. V lost 7 bases and J lost 2, with 17 bases in between. CDR3 region: CASNVGQNANYGYTF. The CDR3 nucleotides read TGTGCCAGCAATGTAGGCCAGAACGCGAACTATGGCTACACCTTC.

This clone was seen only once. The chain combines TRBV6-5 with TRBJ2-1, with D tentatively TRBD2 (5 bases). This CDR3 region has 13 residues. V lost 10 bases, J lost 8 bases, and 18 bases lay in between. The germline V gene has CDR1 MNHEY and CDR2 SVGAGI. Written as DNA, the CDR3 is TGTGCCACCAAACGTGAGGGCCTGGATGAGCAGTTCTTC. Its protein product is CATKREGLDEQFF.

This clone was observed a handful of times. The chain combines TRBV6-1 with TRBJ2-3; D unresolved. V lost 6 bases to trimming and J lost 1 base, with 5 bases between them. CDR1 is MNHNS, CDR2 SASEGT, per germline. The CDR3 has 12 residues. In nucleotides, the CDR3 is TGTGCCAGCAGCCCTGGCACAGATACGCAGTATTTT. It specifies CASSPGTDTQYF.

V is TRBV7-9 and J is TRBJ2-3, with 16 bases aligning to TRBD2. The CDR3 has 16 amino acids. Germline loops: CDR1 SEHNR, CDR2 FQNEAQ (reference sequence). The V segment lost 4 bases and the J segment 5 bases; nucleotides outside the gene matches: 3. The CDR3 region is CASSSGTSGRVDTQYF. In nucleotides, the CDR3 is TGTGCCAGCAGCTCCGGGACTAGCGGGAGGGTAGATACGCAGTATTTT.

This clone has a handful of counts. J is TRBJ2-1 and V is TRBV15; D remains ambiguous. Trimming removed 0 bases at V and 2 bases at J, with 11 bases between. The CDR3 has 16 amino acids. The germline V gene has CDR1 LNHNV and CDR2 YYDKDF (reference sequence). The DNA for the CDR3 is TGTGCCACCAGCAGAGAAGATGGCGTGACCTACAATGAGCAGTTCTTC. Residues: CATSREDGVTYNEQFF. Full variable domain (rest looked up from reference TRBV15 and TRBJ2-1): DAMVIQNPRYQVTQFGKPVTLSCSQTLNHNVMYWYQQKSSQAPKLLFHYYDKDFNNEADTPDNFQSRRPNTSFCFLDIRSPGLGDTAMYLCATSREDGVTYNEQFFGPGTRLTVL.

CDR3 nucleotides: TGCGCCAGCAGCTTGGGGACTAGCGGAGAGACAGATACGCAGTATTTT. This encodes CASSLGTSGETDTQYF. The chain employs TRBV5-1 and TRBJ2-3; 10 nucleotides agree with TRBD2. The CDR3 totals 16 residues. V dropped 0 bases and J dropped 3; count of bases not matched to a gene: 4. Germline CDR1 reads SGHRS; CDR2 reads YFSETQ.

The chain couples TRBV9 to TRBJ2-7, with D possibly matching TRBD1 (5 bases). The length of the CDR3 is 16 residues. V lost 4 bases and J 0 bases, leaving 17 bases between the germline ends. CDR1 SGDLS and CDR2 YYNGEE come from the germline V gene. DNA of the CDR3: TGTGCCAGCAGCCCACAAAGACAGTCCCCCTCCTACGAGCAGTACTTC. Its translation: CASSPQRQSPSYEQYF. Full variable domain (outside the CDR3, taken from reference TRBV9 and TRBJ2-7): DSGVTQTPKHLITATGQRVTLRCSPRSGDLSVYWYQQSLDQGLQFLIQYYNGEERAKGNILERFSAQQFPDLHSELNLSSLELGDSALYFCASSPQRQSPSYEQYFGPGTRLTVT.